This TCR beta chain was sequenced in a study of T cell clonality in common variable immunodeficiency. This clone was detected many times. The antigen remains unidentified. The DNA ends 3 residues before the CDR3 does, and the rest of the CDR3 is filled in from the germline J gene. The CDR3 loop spans 15 amino acids. Germline V gene data show CDR1 as LNHDA and CDR2 as SQIVND (reference sequence). V was clipped by 5 bases and J by 6 bases, with 17 bases between them. Study observations and caveats: Fewer deletions and N-nucleotide insertions were reportedly seen in common variable immunodeficiency TCR beta sequences.

The repertoire was sequenced with immunoSEQ multiplex PCR; TCRdb's copy has only in-frame clones and lacks some. Altogether more than 20,000 clones were found in the sample, and no singletons occur. Material for sequencing was peripheral blood mononuclear cells. This rearrangement joins TRBV19 to TRBJ1-5; tentatively, D is TRBD1 (6 bases). This clonotype originated in a human donor with common variable immunodeficiency. Incomplete CDR3 DNA: TGTGCCAGTAGTGAAGGGACATTCCGGGCTCAGCCC. Its protein is CASSEGTFRAQP. The CDR3 in full is CASSEGTFRAQPQHF.